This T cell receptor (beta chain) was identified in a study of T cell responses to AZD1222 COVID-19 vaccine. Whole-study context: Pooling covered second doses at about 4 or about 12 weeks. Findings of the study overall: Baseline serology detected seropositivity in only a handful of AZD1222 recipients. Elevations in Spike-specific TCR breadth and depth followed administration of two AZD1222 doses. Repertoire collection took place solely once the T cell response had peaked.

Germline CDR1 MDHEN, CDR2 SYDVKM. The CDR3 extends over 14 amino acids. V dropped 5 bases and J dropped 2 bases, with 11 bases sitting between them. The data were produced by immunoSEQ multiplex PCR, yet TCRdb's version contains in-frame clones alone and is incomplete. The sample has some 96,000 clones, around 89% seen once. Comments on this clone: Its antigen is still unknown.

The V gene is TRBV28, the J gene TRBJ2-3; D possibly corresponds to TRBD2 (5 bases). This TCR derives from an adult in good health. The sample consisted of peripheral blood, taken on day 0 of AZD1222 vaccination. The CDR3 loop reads CASSRGPPTDTQYF. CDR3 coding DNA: TGTGCCAGCAGTCGAGGGCCGCCCACAGATACGCAGTATTTT.